A single TCR beta chain is shown here with its context. This entry comes from a study of blood T cell repertoires in COVID-19. CDR1 is SGHAT, CDR2 FQNNGV, per germline. V was pared by 3 bases and J by 3 bases, with 9 bases between. This CDR3 spans 13 amino acids. The participants were between about 18 and 90 years old and came from 24 US areas. Methods used by the authors: Reference gene primer amplification gave estimated nucleated cell counts. The data were produced by immunoSEQ multiplex PCR, yet TCRdb's version contains in-frame clones alone and is incomplete. The V and J calls and clone size were taken over from that table, and D and trimming were inferred from the DNA. The top ten clones hold 2% to 2.5% of a sample with 400,000 or so clones, 88% of them seen once.

The sequencing input was PBMCs or T cells enriched from blood (not recorded which). The chain is built from TRBV11-2 and TRBJ2-7; unclear D gene. The sequence was obtained from a middle-aged woman with acute COVID-19. The CDR3, as DNA: TGTGCCAGCAGCTTCTTATCTAGCTACGAGCAGTACTTC. The encoded protein is CASSFLSSYEQYF.